This TCR beta chain came from a study of cytomegalovirus exposure and HLA in healthy donors. Findings and caveats of the study: In a later analysis, HLA-C alleles had the fewest associated TCRs, DRB1 alleles the most. Data from an earlier analysis indicated that most TCR beta V segments were productive either about 87% or about 30% of the time.

To note about this clone: Its antigen is not identified.

Both 60 Vbeta primers and 13 Jbeta primers went into the PCR. Generated by immunoSEQ multiplex PCR, the TCRdb table keeps only in-frame clones and is missing some. This table holds approximately 170,000 clones, about four fifths found once. The TCR sequence derives from a man aged 50-59 years in good health and CMV-seropositive. Source material: PBMCs.

CDR3 nucleotides: TGTGCCAGCAGCTCAAATCCGGGACAGGGGTACAATCAGCCCCAGCATTTT. Translating it yields CASSSNPGQGYNQPQHF. The chain recombines TRBV7-6 with TRBJ1-5, with 10 bases fitting TRBD1. Trimming cost V 4 bases and J 3 bases; bases outside gene matches: 9. The germline V gene encodes CDR1 SGHVS and CDR2 FNYEAQ. The CDR3 covers 17 residues. The full variable domain, completed using reference TRBV7-6 and TRBJ1-5, is GAGVSQSPRYKVTKRGQDVALRCDPISGHVSLYWYRQALGQGPEFLTYFNYEAQQDKSGLPNDRFSAERPEGSISTLTIQRTEQRDSAMYRCASSSNPGQGYNQPQHFGDGTRLSIL.